This T cell receptor beta chain was identified in a study of T cells in Graves' hyperthyroidism and ophthalmopathy. Findings and caveats of the study: Ophthalmopathy was identified by the model a median 6.5 months ahead of onset.

This clonotype was counted many times. Antigen unknown. The cohort's ophthalmopathy patients, a group with duration under 3 months, had a Clinical Activity Score of at least 3 and a NOSPECS grade of at least 4. It was less than 13 ml of fresh peripheral blood that supplied the PBMCs. Trimming removed 4 bases from V and 2 bases from J, with 16 bases in between. The germline CDR1 and CDR2 sequences are SGHVS and FNYEAQ. The CDR3 has 16 amino acids. TCR beta CDR3 region amplification was performed from RNA transcripts. A first-round RT-PCR of the TCR CDR3 used the HTBI primer set. TCRdb analysed the multiplex PCR reads with MiXCR anew, one entry per CDR3 protein. Of over 450,000 distinct CDR3 sequences in the sample, 17% were seen once.

The chain links TRBV7-6 to TRBJ2-3; a possible D gene is TRBD2 (6 bases). The clonotype was recovered from a woman aged 18-29 years with Graves' ophthalmopathy. The sample consisted of blood. CDR3 sequence: CASSSLGRDATDTQYF. The CDR3 coding sequence is TGTGCCAGCAGCTCCCTAGGGCGGGACGCCACAGATACGCAGTATTTT.